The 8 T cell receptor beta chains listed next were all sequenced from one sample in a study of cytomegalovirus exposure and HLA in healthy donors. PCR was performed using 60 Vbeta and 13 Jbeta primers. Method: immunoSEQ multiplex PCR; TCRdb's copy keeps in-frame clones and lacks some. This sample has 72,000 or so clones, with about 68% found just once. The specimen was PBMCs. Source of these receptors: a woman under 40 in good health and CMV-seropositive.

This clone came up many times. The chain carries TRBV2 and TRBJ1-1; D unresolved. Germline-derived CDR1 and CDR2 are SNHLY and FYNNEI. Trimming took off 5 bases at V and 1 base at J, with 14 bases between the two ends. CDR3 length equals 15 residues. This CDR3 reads CASSPQAVRNTEAFF. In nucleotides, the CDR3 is TGTGCCAGCAGTCCTCAAGCGGTGCGGAACACTGAAGCTTTCTTT.

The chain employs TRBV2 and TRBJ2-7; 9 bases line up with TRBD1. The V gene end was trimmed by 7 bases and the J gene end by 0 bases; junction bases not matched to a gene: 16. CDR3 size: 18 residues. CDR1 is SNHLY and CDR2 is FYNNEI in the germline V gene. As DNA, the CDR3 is TGTGCCAGCAAACCCCGGACAGGGGCCGCCTTTAGCTCCTACGAGCAGTACTTC. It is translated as CASKPRTGAAFSSYEQYF.

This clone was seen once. As DNA, the CDR3 is TGTGCCAGCAGCTTAAGAGAAACTATATCCTACGAGCAGTACTTC. Residues: CASSLRETISYEQYF. This chain connects TRBV5-6 to TRBJ2-7; D uncertain. The germline gives CDR1 SGHDT, CDR2 YYEEEE. V lost 2 bases to trimming and J lost 1 base, with 13 bases between them. The CDR3 has 15 residues.

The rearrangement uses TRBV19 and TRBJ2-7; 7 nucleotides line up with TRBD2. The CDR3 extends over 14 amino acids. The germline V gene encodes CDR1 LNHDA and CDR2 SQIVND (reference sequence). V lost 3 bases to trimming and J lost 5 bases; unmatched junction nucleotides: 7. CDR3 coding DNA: TGTGCCAGTAGTATGGTCGGGGGAGGGGACGAGCAGTACTTC. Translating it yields CASSMVGGGDEQYF. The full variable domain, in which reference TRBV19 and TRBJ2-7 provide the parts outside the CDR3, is DGGITQSPKYLFRKEGQNVTLSCEQNLNHDAMYWYRQDPGQGLRLIYYSQIVNDFQKGDIAEGYSVSREKKESFPLTVTSAQKNPTAFYLCASSMVGGGDEQYFGPGTRLTVT.

The CDR3 DNA follows: TGTGCCAGCAGTTTCTTGTCGACAGGGATTAACTATGGCTACACCTTC. Translation gives CASSFLSTGINYGYTF. The chain employs TRBV27 and TRBJ1-2; TRBD1 agrees at 7 bases. Trimming removed 3 bases from V and 1 base from J; junction bases left unmatched: 8. The CDR3 is 16 residues long. Looked up from germline, CDR1 is MNHEY and CDR2 is SMNVEV (reference sequence).

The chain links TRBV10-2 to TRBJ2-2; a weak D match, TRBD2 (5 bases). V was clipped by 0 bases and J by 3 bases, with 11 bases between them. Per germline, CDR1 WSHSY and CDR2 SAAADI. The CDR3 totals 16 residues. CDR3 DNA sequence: TGCGCCAGCAGTGAGTCGAGACTATATGACACCGGGGAGCTGTTTTTT. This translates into CASSESRLYDTGELFF.

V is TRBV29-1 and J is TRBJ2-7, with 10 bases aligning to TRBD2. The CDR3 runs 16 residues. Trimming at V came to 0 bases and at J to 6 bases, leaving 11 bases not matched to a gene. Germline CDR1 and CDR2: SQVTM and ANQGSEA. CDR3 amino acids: CSVEESLAGAPGEQYF. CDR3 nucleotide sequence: TGCAGCGTTGAAGAGAGTCTAGCGGGAGCCCCCGGCGAGCAGTACTTC.

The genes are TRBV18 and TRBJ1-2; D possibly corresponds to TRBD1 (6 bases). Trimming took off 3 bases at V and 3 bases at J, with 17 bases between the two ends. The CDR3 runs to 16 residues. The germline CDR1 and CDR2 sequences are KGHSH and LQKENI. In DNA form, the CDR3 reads TGTGCCAGCTCACCTCCAACCGGGACATCGGACTATGGCTACACCTTC. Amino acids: CASSPPTGTSDYGYTF.